This T cell receptor beta chain comes out of a study of blood T cell repertoires in COVID-19. Whole-study context: Researchers got acute and convalescent COVID-19 samples from the United States, Italy and Spain. T cells, B-cell-depleted T cells, or PBMCs provided the cDNA or gDNA that served as material.

The CDR3 totals 10 residues. Trimming removed 7 bases at V and 5 bases at J, with 6 bases between. CDR1 and CDR2 (germline): DFQATT, SNEGSKA (reference sequence). Authors' analysis steps: Quantification of nucleated cells was approximated via reference gene primer amplification. This table comes from immunoSEQ multiplex PCR, and its TCRdb copy is limited to in-frame clones, with some not included. That table furnishes V, J and clone size, whereas the DNA furnished D and trimming. The data show about 200,000 clones, about nine tenths seen once. This clone is a singleton in its sample. This TCR was recovered from a man in his sixties who had recovered from COVID-19. Sequenced: peripheral blood. This chain links TRBV20-1 with TRBJ2-1; no definite D call. CDR3 nucleotides: TGCAGTGTAGTTAACAATGAGCAGTTCTTC. This sequence encodes CSVVNNEQFF.